Listed below are T cell receptor beta chains from one sample, sequenced in a study of CD8 T cells in Susac syndrome. MiXCR, run by TCRdb on the immunoSEQ multiplex PCR reads, gives a single entry per CDR3 protein. Of fewer than 200,000 distinct CDR3 sequences listed, about 95% were seen once; the top ten hold approximately 0.098%. The sample was CD4+ T cells from PBMCs. The source of these receptors is a human donor in good health. CDR3s include the opening cysteine and the closing phenylalanine or tryptophan. D genes are given only for firm matches. Not every row has a clone size; where given, it reads once, few, many or a size class.

TRBJ1-5	once	.	TRBV20-1	CSASAGRTSNQPQHF	TGCAGTGCTTCTGCGGGACGGACTAGCAATCAGCCCCAGCATTTT
TRBJ2-7	.	TRBD2	TRBV30	CAWSDGRAYEQYF	TGTGCCTGGAGTGACGGGAGGGCCTACGAGCAGTACTTC
TRBJ2-3	.	.	TRBV29-1	CSVAPTASTDTQYF	TGCAGCGTGGCTCCGACAGCTTCCACAGATACGCAGTATTTT
TRBJ2-7	.	.	TRBV20-1	CSAGDKSSYEQYF	TGCAGTGCCGGGGACAAATCCTCCTACGAGCAGTACTTC
TRBJ2-7	.	TRBD1	TRBV15	CATSRDRGRLEQYF	TGTGCCACCAGCCGCGACAGGGGGCGGCTCGAGCAGTACTTC
TRBJ2-1	.	TRBD1	TRBV12-3/TRBV12-4	CASSPDRAQFF	TGTGCCAGCAGTCCGGACAGGGCGCAGTTCTTC
TRBJ2-1	.	.	TRBV5-1	CASSFPQGNEQFF	TGCGCCAGCAGCTTCCCACAGGGTAATGAGCAGTTCTTC
TRBJ1-2	.	.	TRBV27	CASSLFPGGYGYTF	TGTGCCAGCAGTTTATTCCCGGGTGGATATGGCTACACCTTC
TRBJ1-2	.	TRBD1	TRBV14	CASSQGGQGDGYTF	TGTGCCAGCAGCCAAGGCGGGCAGGGGGATGGCTACACCTTC
TRBJ2-1	.	.	TRBV12-3/TRBV12-4	CASSFAEGARGF	.
TRBJ2-1	.	.	TRBV20-1	CSAEDSSSYNEQFF	TGCAGTGCTGAGGACAGCAGCTCCTACAATGAGCAGTTCTTC
TRBJ1-2	.	.	TRBV27	CASSLSSQGLYYGYTF	TGTGCCAGCAGTTTATCGTCACAGGGCCTCTACTATGGCTACACCTTC
TRBJ2-3	.	.	TRBV20-1	CSAGIGNTQYF	TGCAGTGCTGGGATAGGAAATACGCAGTATTTT
TRBJ2-7	.	.	TRBV28	CASKSTLTPEQQYF	TGTGCCAGCAAGTCGACTTTGACCCCGGAACAGCAGTACTTC
TRBJ1-5	.	.	TRBV6-5	CASSRTVRNQPQHF	TGTGCCAGCAGCCGGACAGTTCGCAATCAGCCCCAGCATTTT
TRBJ2-5	.	TRBD2	TRBV29-1	CSALLAGEETQYF	TGCAGCGCCCTCTTAGCGGGTGAGGAGACCCAGTACTTC
TRBJ1-4	.	TRBD1	TRBV29-1	CSVSDRGSKLFF	TGCAGCGTTTCGGACAGGGGATCAAAACTGTTTTTT
TRBJ2-7	.	.	TRBV4-2	CASSQDAGPHYEQYF	TGTGCCAGCAGCCAAGACGCAGGGCCACACTACGAGCAGTACTTC
TRBJ1-1	.	.	TRBV29-1	CSANPWTANTEAFF	TGCAGCGCGAATCCCTGGACGGCGAACACTGAAGCTTTCTTT
TRBJ2-1	.	.	TRBV2	CASLRQEYNEQFF	TGTGCCAGCCTCCGACAGGAATACAATGAGCAGTTCTTC
TRBJ2-1	.	.	TRBV20-1	CSARDSTPGASPYNEQFF	TGCAGTGCTAGAGATTCGACCCCGGGAGCGTCCCCCTACAATGAGCAGTTCTTC
TRBJ1-2	.	.	TRBV29-1	CSVVLGANYGYTF	TGCAGCGTTGTTTTGGGGGCGAACTATGGCTACACCTTC
TRBJ2-7	.	TRBD1	TRBV4-2	CASSNGQGVYEQYF	TGTGCCAGCAGCAACGGACAGGGGGTTTACGAGCAGTACTTC
TRBJ2-3	.	TRBD2	TRBV20-1	CSARDLAGGPTDTQYF	TGCAGTGCTAGAGATCTGGCGGGAGGTCCCACAGATACGCAGTATTTT
TRBJ2-5	.	.	TRBV7-9	CASSLGDSQETQYF	TGTGCCAGCAGCTTAGGAGATAGCCAAGAGACCCAGTACTTC
TRBJ1-5	.	TRBD1	TRBV4-3	CASSQDSRGGQPQHF	TGCGCCAGCAGCCAAGATTCCAGGGGGGGTCAGCCCCAGCATTTT
TRBJ2-5	.	TRBD1	TRBV4-3	CASSQGQGSGGTQYF	TGCGCCAGCAGCCAAGGACAGGGTTCAGGGGGGACCCAGTACTTC
TRBJ2-3	.	.	TRBV5-1	CASSTRRTVPTDTQYF	TGCGCCAGCAGCACGAGACGGACAGTGCCCACAGATACGCAGTATTTT
TRBJ2-3	.	.	TRBV29-1	CSVERRAADTQYF	TGCAGCGTTGAAAGGAGGGCCGCAGATACGCAGTATTTT